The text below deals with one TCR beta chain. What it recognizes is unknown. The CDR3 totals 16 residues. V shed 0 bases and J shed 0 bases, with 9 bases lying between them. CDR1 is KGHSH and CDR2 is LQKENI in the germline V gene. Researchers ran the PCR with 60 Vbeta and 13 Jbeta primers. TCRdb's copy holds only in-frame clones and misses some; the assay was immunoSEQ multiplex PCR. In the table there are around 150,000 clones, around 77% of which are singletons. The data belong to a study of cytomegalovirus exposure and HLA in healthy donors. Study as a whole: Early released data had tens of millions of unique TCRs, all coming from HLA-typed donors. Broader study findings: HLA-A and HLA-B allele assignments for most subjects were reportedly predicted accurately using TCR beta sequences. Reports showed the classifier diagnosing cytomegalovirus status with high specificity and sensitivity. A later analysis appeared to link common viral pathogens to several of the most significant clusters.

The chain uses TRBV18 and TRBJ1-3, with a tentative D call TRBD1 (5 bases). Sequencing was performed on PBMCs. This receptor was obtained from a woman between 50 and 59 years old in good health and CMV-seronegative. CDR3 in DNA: TGTGCCAGCTCACCACCTTCGACAGTCTCTGGAAACACCATATATTTT. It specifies CASSPPSTVSGNTIYF.